This is a list of T cell receptor beta chains from one sample in a study of human T cells and chemical hapten exposure. One entry per CDR3 protein results from TCRdb running MiXCR on the RACE reads. Of 50,000 to 80,000 distinct CDR3 sequences in the sample, 11% were seen once. The sequencing here drew on whole blood, taken in connection with sensitization to the hapten diphenylcyclopropenone (DPC). These receptors came from a woman in her thirties with alopecia areata. Some clones in this sample may be carry-over from other donors' samples. The CDR3 runs from the conserved cysteine through the conserved F or W. Each record gives: J gene, V gene, CDR3 protein.

J gene: TRBJ2-5; V gene: TRBV5-5; CDR3 protein: CASSWGSQETQYF
J gene: TRBJ2-7; V gene: TRBV6-6; CDR3 protein: CASSRDRDLNYEQYF
J gene: TRBJ2-5; V gene: TRBV20-1; CDR3 protein: CSARAQLQETQYF
J gene: TRBJ2-1; V gene: TRBV2; CDR3 protein: CASSEVRWLIF
J gene: TRBJ2-1; V gene: TRBV6-5; CDR3 protein: CAVTGLAGGLQFF
J gene: TRBJ2-4; V gene: TRBV29-1; CDR3 protein: CSVAGTGGNIQYF
J gene: TRBJ2-2; V gene: TRBV7-9; CDR3 protein: CASSLWQDANTGELFF
J gene: TRBJ2-1; V gene: TRBV9; CDR3 protein: CASRRPQGWSYNEQFF
J gene: TRBJ2-3; V gene: TRBV20-1; CDR3 protein: CSARDLLRDRTDTQYF
J gene: TRBJ2-7; V gene: TRBV7-9; CDR3 protein: CASSLDDSRYEQYF
J gene: TRBJ2-2; V gene: TRBV5-4; CDR3 protein: CASSSFQTDGELFF
J gene: TRBJ2-1; V gene: TRBV6-2/TRBV6-3; CDR3 protein: CASSPTDQGSYNEQFF
J gene: TRBJ1-6; V gene: TRBV29-1; CDR3 protein: CSVDGQPSRFFNSPLHF
J gene: TRBJ2-2; V gene: TRBV6-2/TRBV6-3; CDR3 protein: CASSYLENTGELFF
J gene: TRBJ2-3; V gene: TRBV21-1; CDR3 protein: CASSIRPAPSTDTQYF
J gene: TRBJ2-7; V gene: TRBV7-9; CDR3 protein: CASSLTPYEQYF
J gene: TRBJ2-1; V gene: TRBV2; CDR3 protein: CASRTSGRYEQFF
J gene: TRBJ2-3; V gene: TRBV20-1; CDR3 protein: CSARLFYTQYF
J gene: TRBJ1-2; V gene: TRBV6-5; CDR3 protein: CASSYSEDGNLNYGYTF
J gene: TRBJ2-3; V gene: TRBV28; CDR3 protein: CASSLWAGGTSTDTQYF
J gene: TRBJ1-4; V gene: TRBV27; CDR3 protein: CASSLAPTGTNEKLFF
J gene: TRBJ1-4; V gene: TRBV5-1; CDR3 protein: CASSLYDPLNEKLFF
J gene: TRBJ2-5; V gene: TRBV6-6; CDR3 protein: CASSPYGQGVQETQYF
J gene: TRBJ1-5; V gene: TRBV4-2; CDR3 protein: CASSQDGTDSNQPQHF
J gene: TRBJ2-7; V gene: TRBV11-1; CDR3 protein: CASSLARTGVYEQYF
J gene: TRBJ2-7; V gene: TRBV5-1; CDR3 protein: CASSYSLAGASYEQYF
J gene: TRBJ1-5; V gene: TRBV28; CDR3 protein: CASSSQGFGQPQHF
J gene: TRBJ1-1; V gene: TRBV27; CDR3 protein: CASSLGGASTEAFF
J gene: TRBJ2-7; V gene: TRBV20-1; CDR3 protein: CSARLYQDTYEQYF
J gene: TRBJ1-1; V gene: TRBV9; CDR3 protein: CASSSGSLNTEAFF
J gene: TRBJ2-1; V gene: TRBV27; CDR3 protein: CASSLSTSGGQFF
J gene: TRBJ2-1; V gene: TRBV5-4; CDR3 protein: CASSPRGSAAYNEQFF
J gene: TRBJ2-3; V gene: TRBV11-2; CDR3 protein: CASSLALRDTQYF
J gene: TRBJ1-3; V gene: TRBV4-3; CDR3 protein: CASSQAWGGVGNTIYF
J gene: TRBJ2-1; V gene: TRBV7-9; CDR3 protein: CASSHPPLAGITISSYNEQFF
J gene: TRBJ1-5; V gene: TRBV27; CDR3 protein: CASSPQADQPQHF
J gene: TRBJ2-2; V gene: TRBV29-1; CDR3 protein: CSVAGIKGELFF
J gene: TRBJ1-6; V gene: TRBV10-3; CDR3 protein: CATRDSYNSPLHF
J gene: TRBJ1-1; V gene: TRBV20-1; CDR3 protein: CSARGGGGTEAFF
J gene: TRBJ2-6; V gene: TRBV11-2; CDR3 protein: CASSLRQVSGANVLTF
J gene: TRBJ2-1; V gene: TRBV4-3; CDR3 protein: CASSQESTLSYNEQFF
J gene: TRBJ2-3; V gene: TRBV14; CDR3 protein: CASSQDLAQRDTQYF
J gene: TRBJ1-1; V gene: TRBV29-1; CDR3 protein: CSVLRNSINTEAFF
J gene: TRBJ2-7; V gene: TRBV20-1; CDR3 protein: CSAGTEAYEQYF
J gene: TRBJ2-7; V gene: TRBV28; CDR3 protein: CASSVNLVHYEQYF
J gene: TRBJ1-5; V gene: TRBV7-2; CDR3 protein: CASSLTGRSNQPQHF
J gene: TRBJ2-3; V gene: TRBV18; CDR3 protein: CASSRKGWSDTQYF
J gene: TRBJ2-1; V gene: TRBV6-2/TRBV6-3; CDR3 protein: CASSYSGTSGIPFLYNEQFF
J gene: TRBJ2-3; V gene: TRBV29-1; CDR3 protein: CSVGQGRTDTQYF
J gene: TRBJ2-7; V gene: TRBV7-2; CDR3 protein: CASSSGLAALYEQYF
J gene: TRBJ2-7; V gene: TRBV6-2/TRBV6-3; CDR3 protein: CASETGIAYEQYF
J gene: TRBJ1-5; V gene: TRBV12-3/TRBV12-4; CDR3 protein: CASSHRGRRDQPQHF
J gene: TRBJ1-6; V gene: TRBV28; CDR3 protein: CASSLSGTGGSPLHF
J gene: TRBJ2-5; V gene: TRBV11-2; CDR3 protein: CASSFFRIQETQYF
J gene: TRBJ2-1; V gene: TRBV6-2/TRBV6-3; CDR3 protein: CASSYSIELGSSYNEQFF
J gene: TRBJ1-2; V gene: TRBV27; CDR3 protein: CASSFSKRGGYTF
J gene: TRBJ2-7; V gene: TRBV5-4; CDR3 protein: CASSLFETNGEQYF
J gene: TRBJ1-3; V gene: TRBV20-1; CDR3 protein: CSARAPNSGNTIYF
J gene: TRBJ2-1; V gene: TRBV29-1; CDR3 protein: CSVVASGRQFF